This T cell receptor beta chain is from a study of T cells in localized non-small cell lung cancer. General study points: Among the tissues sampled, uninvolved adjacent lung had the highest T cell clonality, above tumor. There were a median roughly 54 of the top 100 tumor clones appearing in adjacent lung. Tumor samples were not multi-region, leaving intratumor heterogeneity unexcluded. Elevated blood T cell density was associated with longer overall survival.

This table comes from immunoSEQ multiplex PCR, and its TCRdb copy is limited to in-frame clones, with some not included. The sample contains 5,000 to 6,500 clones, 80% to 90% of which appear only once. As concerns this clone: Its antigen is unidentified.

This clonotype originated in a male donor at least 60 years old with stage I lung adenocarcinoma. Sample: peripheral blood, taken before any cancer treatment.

The CDR3 DNA reads as TGTGCAGAGGGGTTTGGAGATACGCAGTATTTT. Translation: CAEGFGDTQYF. This chain connects TRBV30 to TRBJ2-3; perhaps D is TRBD1 or TRBD2 (5 bases each). From germline, CDR1 is GTSNPN and CDR2 SVGIG (reference sequence). This CDR3 contains 11 residues.